Shown below are 11 T cell receptor beta chains from a single sample sequenced in a study of shared clonotypes between healthy human individuals. Profiled with immunoSEQ multiplex PCR; TCRdb holds only in-frame clones, not every one. The sample records under 2,000,000 clones, roughly 95% being singletons. Naivety among CD8 cells was defined by CD45RO negativity and positive CCR7 selection, thereby excluding terminally differentiated effector memory CD45RA+ cells. Source material: naive CD8+ T cells sorted from blood. Receptors were obtained from a man between 18 and 35 years old in good health.

The CDR3 loop is CASSQQASGGPEQYF. CDR3 nucleotides: TGTGCCAGCAGCCAACAGGCCAGCGGGGGACCTGAGCAGTACTTC. The chain combines TRBV4-2 with TRBJ2-7; TRBD2 matches 8 bases. Trimming took 2 bases from V and 7 from J; bases not matched to a gene: 10. CDR3 length: 15 residues. Germline CDR1 LGHNA, CDR2 YNFKEQ.

Concerning this clone itself: Other DNA sequences in the sample encode the same CDR3. V and J are TRBV9 and TRBJ2-7; D might be TRBD2 (5 bases). The CDR3 extends over 15 amino acids. Trimming shortened V by 0 bases and J by 2 bases, and 12 bases separated the two germline ends. The germline V gene encodes CDR1 SGDLS and CDR2 YYNGEE. CDR3 in DNA: TGTGCCAGCAGCGTAGGTGGAGGCGTTGCCTACGAGCAGTACTTC. Amino acids: CASSVGGGVAYEQYF.

The gene calls are TRBV4-2 and TRBJ2-2; TRBD2 matches 12 bases. Germline assignment: CDR1 LGHNA and CDR2 YNFKEQ. The CDR3 totals 17 residues. V gave up 1 base and J gave up 1 base; unmatched junction bases: 1. CDR3 in amino acids: CASSQGLAGENTGELFF. The DNA for the CDR3 is TGTGCCAGCAGCCAAGGACTAGCGGGGGAGAACACCGGGGAGCTGTTTTTT.

V is TRBV4-1 and J is TRBJ1-3; 12 bases agree with TRBD1. This CDR3 has 15 amino acids. The germline gives CDR1 MGHRA, CDR2 YSYEKL. The ends lost 5 bases at V and 3 bases at J; junction bases unmatched: 2. CDR3 sequence (DNA): TGCGCCAGCAGCAGGGACAGGGGGCTTGGAAACACCATATATTTT. Protein: CASSRDRGLGNTIYF.

V is TRBV4-1 and J is TRBJ2-7; TRBD2 aligns across 11 bases. Trimming took 4 bases from V and 4 from J; bases not matched to a gene: 6. The CDR3 totals 15 residues. Germline CDR1 and CDR2: MGHRA and YSYEKL. CDR3 DNA sequence: TGCGCCAGCAGCCTATCGACTAGCGGGACTTACGAGCAGTACTTC. This codes for CASSLSTSGTYEQYF.

The rearrangement uses TRBV27 and TRBJ2-3; D is perhaps TRBD2 (7 bases). Per the germline V gene, CDR1 is MNHEY and CDR2 is SMNVEV (reference sequence). The CDR3 runs 12 residues. Trimming left V 8 bases short and J 5 bases short, with 11 bases between. CDR3 sequence reads: CASGGAGDTQYF. The CDR3 DNA reads as TGTGCCAGCGGGGGGGCGGGAGATACGCAGTATTTT.

The CDR3: CASSFAGEAQYF. The CDR3 DNA reads as TGTGCCAGCAGCTTCGCAGGGGAGGCGCAGTATTTT. The chain links TRBV7-8 to TRBJ2-3; D is tentatively TRBD1 or TRBD2 (6 bases each). The CDR3 covers 12 residues. Trimming removed 3 bases from V and 10 bases from J, with 11 bases in between. Germline CDR1 and CDR2: SGHVS and FQNEAQ.

V and J are TRBV6-1 and TRBJ2-3; D is ambiguous. The CDR3 is 16 amino acids. Germline-derived CDR1 and CDR2 are MNHNS and SASEGT. Trimming took off 0 bases at V and 2 bases at J, with 12 bases between the two ends. CDR3 DNA sequence: TGTGCCAGCAGTGAAGCTCCACCGGGTATCACAGATACGCAGTATTTT. It encodes CASSEAPPGITDTQYF.

The V gene is TRBV29-1, the J gene TRBJ2-2, with D unresolved. The CDR3 contains 11 residues. CDR1 SQVTM and CDR2 ANQGSEA come from the germline V gene. V shed 6 bases and J shed 5 bases, with 7 bases lying between them. The DNA for the CDR3 is TGCAGCGTCCTACGTACCGGGGAGCTGTTTTTT. Translation gives CSVLRTGELFF.

V usage is TRBV5-4 and J usage is TRBJ1-5; 9 nucleotides line up with TRBD1. Per the germline V gene, CDR1 is SGHNT and CDR2 is YYREEE (reference sequence). The CDR3 has 13 amino acids. V lost 3 bases and J lost 9; bases outside the gene matches: 4. The CDR3 loop is CASSWDRAGPQHF. DNA of the CDR3: TGTGCCAGCAGCTGGGACAGGGCAGGGCCCCAGCATTTT. Complete variable domain (other parts from reference TRBV5-4 and TRBJ1-5): ETGVTQSPTHLIKTRGQQVTLRCSSQSGHNTVSWYQQALGQGPQFIFQYYREEENGRGNFPPRFSGLQFPNYSSELNVNALELDDSALYLCASSWDRAGPQHFGDGTRLSIL.

The chain couples TRBV19 to TRBJ1-5; D is unclear. Germline CDR1 reads LNHDA; CDR2 reads SQIVND (reference sequence). The ends were cut back, 4 bases at V and 6 bases at J, with 10 bases in the middle. The CDR3 has 13 amino acids. DNA of the CDR3: TGTGCCAGTAGTACGGACGTTTCTCAGCCCCAGCATTTT. Encoded protein: CASSTDVSQPQHF.